The 3 T cell receptor beta chains presented below share a single source sample, sequenced in a study of shared clonotypes between healthy human individuals (dated by TCRdb to between 2020 and 2021). Library prep was done by the immunoSEQ multiplex PCR assay. Entries here come from immuneACCESS through TCRdb and include only in-frame sequences with V and J called. Some clones fail to appear in such tables; in the studies checked, an unresolved V gene covers under half of the shortfall, and the cause of the remainder is unknown. The sample table shows about 1.1 million clones, and more than 75% are seen once. The ten largest clones capture more than 0.45% of the sample. The sample consisted of memory CD4+ T cells from PBMCs. The label giving this sample's cell subset or site can be read as: CD45RA-negative fraction. These receptors came from a man younger than 30 in good health. Some clones in this sample may be carry-over from other donors' samples.

Only one count was recorded for this clone. The chain uses TRBV11-3 and TRBJ2-5, with 7 bases fitting TRBD1. V gave up 3 bases and J gave up 3 bases; unmatched junction bases: 7. Germline lookup yields CDR1 SGHNT and CDR2 YENEEA. The CDR3 totals 15 residues. CDR3 nucleotides: TGTGCCAGCAGCTTGGGACAGACACAAGAAGAGACCCAGTACTTC. Translating gives CASSLGQTQEETQYF.

The chain joins TRBV10-2 to TRBJ2-1; D may correspond to TRBD1 or TRBD2 (7 bases each). CDR3 length: 14 amino acids. V was shortened by 9 bases and J by 6 bases, with 18 bases between the two germline ends. Germline loops: CDR1 WSHSY, CDR2 SAAADI. In nucleotides, the CDR3 is TGCGCCAGTTCCTCAGGGGGGGGCCTCAATGAGCAGTTCTTC. It specifies CASSSGGGLNEQFF.

This clone turned up a few times. This chain uses TRBV11-2 with TRBJ2-7, with 9 positions matching TRBD1. The length of the CDR3 is 15 residues. Germline loops: CDR1 SGHAT, CDR2 FQNNGV. Trimming took 2 bases from V and 3 from J; bases not matched to a gene: 5. CDR3 nucleotides: TGTGCCAGCAGCTTATCGGGACAGGGTCTCTACGAGCAGTACTTC. Its protein product is CASSLSGQGLYEQYF.